This T cell receptor beta chain is from a study of T cell responses to AZD1222 COVID-19 vaccine. The protocol was immunoSEQ multiplex PCR, while the TCRdb copy is restricted to in-frame clones and leaves out a portion. The data show approximately 110,000 clones, 87% seen once. General study results and limits: Repertoires were collected only later (after the peak T cell response had occurred). A reported finding is that nearly half of spike-specific TCRs target unmutated variant regions.

For this clone: What it binds is not known.

The length of the CDR3 is 14 residues. CDR1 and CDR2 (germline): SGDLS, YYNGEE. Deletions cut 0 bases from V and 2 bases from J, with 9 bases between. The sequencing used peripheral blood, collected 28 days after the second AZD1222 dose. The V call is TRBV9, the J call TRBJ2-7, with D possibly called TRBD1 or TRBD2 (5 bases each). The clonotype originates from an adult who received the AZD1222 COVID-19 vaccine. This CDR3 reads CASSVERGAYEQYF. In DNA, the CDR3 is TGTGCCAGCAGCGTAGAGAGGGGTGCCTACGAGCAGTACTTC.